The T cell receptor beta chain under discussion was sequenced for a study of T cell changes during pregnancy in multiple sclerosis. Only in-frame clones appear in the TCRdb table, and some are missing; sequencing was by immunoSEQ multiplex PCR. The sample lists tens of thousands of clones; 91% were seen once. This clone was counted a single time. The germline CDR1 and CDR2 sequences are KGHSH and LQKENI. The CDR3 is 15 residues long. V gave up 2 bases and J gave up 8 bases; unmatched junction bases: 5. The origin of this receptor is a female donor in good health, enrolled as a control in a pregnancy study. The V and J genes are TRBV18 and TRBJ1-4; 10 nucleotides align to TRBD1. This specimen was peripheral blood, taken in the third trimester of pregnancy. CDR3 coding DNA: TGTGCCAGCTCACCATCCGGGACAGGGGTAGAAAAACTGTTTTTT. Translating gives CASSPSGTGVEKLFF.